This is a list of T cell receptor beta chains from one sample in a study of glioma-infiltrating T cells. TCRdb re-called the multiplex PCR reads through MiXCR, storing one row per CDR3 protein. The sample holds 9,500 to 15,000 distinct CDR3 sequences, about 25% seen once. The sequenced material came from glioma tissue, nonneoplastic brain tissue, or PBMCs (not recorded which). The source of these receptors is a human donor with low-grade glioma or glioblastoma, undergoing nonglioma brain surgery, or in good health (not recorded which). Each CDR3 is given with its conserved first and last residue. A D gene is named only where the DNA matches it firmly. Not all rows give a size; the values are once, few, many and, for expanded clones, a class.

V gene	clone size	J gene	D gene	CDR3 protein	CDR3 DNA
TRBV27	many	TRBJ2-1	NA	CASSPPSADEQFF	TGTGCCAGCAGTCCCCCTAGTGCAGATGAGCAGTTCTTC
TRBV29-1	NA	TRBJ2-1	NA	CSVDSAGTNEQFF	TGCAGCGTTGACTCCGCGGGGACTAATGAGCAGTTCTTC
TRBV20-1	many	TRBJ2-2	TRBD2	CSARDGRLADTGELFF	TGCAGTGCTAGAGATGGGAGACTAGCAGACACCGGGGAGCTGTTTTTT
TRBV5-1	few	TRBJ1-1	NA	CASSLDLQMNTEAFF	TGCGCCAGCAGCTTGGATTTGCAGATGAACACTGAAGCTTTCTTT
TRBV6-1	NA	TRBJ2-7	TRBD2	CASKQAGDPYEQYF	TGTGCCAGCAAACAAGCGGGAGATCCTTACGAGCAGTACTTC
TRBV4-1	NA	TRBJ2-2	TRBD2	CASSQEGRDTGELFF	TGCGCCAGCAGCCAAGAGGGGAGGGACACCGGGGAGCTGTTTTTT
TRBV4-1	many	TRBJ2-7	NA	CASSQSMVGYEQYF	TGCGCCAGCAGCCAATCAATGGTCGGATACGAGCAGTACTTC
TRBV20-1	medium-sized	TRBJ2-7	NA	CSARDPQIEEQYF	TGCAGTGCTAGAGATCCCCAGATCGAGGAGCAGTACTTC
TRBV18	many	TRBJ2-3	NA	CASSPGEDTDTQYF	TGTGCCAGCTCACCCGGGGAGGACACAGATACGCAGTATTTT
TRBV27	large	TRBJ2-7	TRBD2	CASSLGTSVSYEQYF	TGTGCCAGCAGTTTAGGGACTAGCGTGAGCTACGAGCAGTACTTC
TRBV4-1	few	TRBJ2-3	TRBD2	CASIQAEREAPTDTQYF	TGCGCCAGCATCCAGGCGGAGCGGGAGGCCCCCACAGATACGCAGTATTTT
TRBV24-1	few	TRBJ2-1	TRBD2	CATSDLQREGSEQFF	TGTGCCACCAGTGACCTCCAGCGGGAAGGGAGTGAGCAGTTCTTC
TRBV11-2	NA	TRBJ1-1	NA	CASSLTGHPNTEAFF	TGTGCCAGCAGCTTGACGGGACACCCGAACACTGAAGCTTTCTTT
TRBV7-3	few	TRBJ1-1	NA	CASSRSDSPYEAFF	TGTGCCAGCAGTCGGTCGGACAGCCCTTATGAAGCTTTCTTT
TRBV5-1	many	TRBJ2-3	NA	CASSVDYTDTQYF	TGCGCCAGCAGCGTGGACTACACAGATACGCAGTATTTT
TRBV28	NA	TRBJ2-2	TRBD1	CASSGTGNTGELFF	TGTGCCAGCAGTGGGACAGGGAACACCGGGGAGCTGTTTTTT
TRBV6-6	many	TRBJ2-1	TRBD1	CASSYSTGMTRFSYNEQFF	TGTGCCAGCAGTTACTCGACAGGGATGACTCGATTCTCCTACAATGAGCAGTTCTTC
TRBV6-6	NA	TRBJ2-1	NA	CASSYSKGVGGPRLGEQFF	TGTGCCAGCAGTTACTCGAAGGGGGTCGGAGGGCCCCGGTTGGGTGAGCAGTTCTTC
TRBV2	NA	TRBJ2-1	TRBD2	CASILAGDNEQFF	TGTGCCAGCATACTAGCGGGAGACAATGAGCAGTTCTTC
TRBV11-1	NA	TRBJ2-7	NA	CASSASRGLLYEQYF	TGTGCCAGCAGCGCTTCACGGGGCTTACTCTACGAGCAGTACTTC
TRBV6-1	many	TRBJ2-1	NA	CASKRASTSYNEQFF	TGTGCCAGCAAAAGGGCGTCCACCTCCTACAATGAGCAGTTCTTC
TRBV10-3	hyperexpanded	TRBJ1-5	TRBD1	CATDTGDSNQPQHF	TGTGCCACAGATACAGGGGATAGCAATCAGCCCCAGCATTTT
TRBV28	medium-sized	TRBJ2-5	NA	CASNGGVSGIGETQYF	TGTGCCAGCAATGGCGGAGTGTCGGGAATCGGAGAGACCCAGTACTTC
TRBV6-1	NA	TRBJ1-2	NA	CAISGGQGHGYTF	TGTGCCATCAGTGGAGGGCAGGGGCATGGCTACACCTTC
TRBV13	NA	TRBJ1-2	NA	CASSPTHTDDYGYTF	TGTGCCAGCAGCCCAACCCACACAGACGACTATGGCTACACCTTC
TRBV4-2	many	TRBJ2-1	TRBD2	CASSQEDKAGDYNSDEQFF	TGTGCCAGCAGCCAAGAAGATAAGGCGGGAGATTATAATTCGGATGAGCAGTTCTTC
TRBV19	few	TRBJ1-2	TRBD1	CASSIEDRASGYGYTF	TGTGCCAGTAGTATCGAAGACAGGGCCTCGGGTTATGGCTACACCTTC
TRBV19	NA	TRBJ2-1	TRBD2	CASSIGGEVYNEQFF	TGTGCCAGTAGTATTGGGGGGGAGGTTTACAATGAGCAGTTCTTC
TRBV24-1	medium-sized	TRBJ1-2	TRBD1	CATSGVTGEDYGYTF	TGTGCCACCAGTGGCGTTACAGGGGAAGACTATGGCTACACCTTC
TRBV19	few	TRBJ1-2	TRBD1	CASSTWDRAFYGYTF	TGTGCCAGCAGCACGTGGGACAGGGCTTTCTATGGCTACACCTTC
TRBV5-4	few	TRBJ2-3	NA	CASSFELTDTQYF	TGTGCCAGCAGCTTTGAGTTAACAGATACGCAGTATTTT
TRBV6-1	medium-sized	TRBJ2-1	NA	CASSYRASLEQFF	TGTGCCAGCAGCTACCGGGCGTCCCTTGAGCAGTTCTTC
TRBV20-1	many	TRBJ2-7	NA	CSARDERLVGEQYF	TGCAGTGCTAGAGATGAACGGTTGGTCGGTGAGCAGTACTTC
TRBV20-1	many	TRBJ1-4	NA	CSAGGGAATNEKLFF	TGCAGTGCGGGGGGGGGGGCGGCGACTAATGAAAAACTGTTTTTT
TRBV28	NA	TRBJ2-5	TRBD2	CASSPIDRGRTSGSLSQETQYF	TGTGCCAGCAGCCCTATTGACAGGGGGCGGACTAGCGGGAGCCTCTCCCAAGAGACCCAGTACTTC
TRBV24-1	few	TRBJ2-1	TRBD2	CATSDWKGLVGSNEQFF	TGTGCCACCAGTGATTGGAAGGGACTAGTAGGTAGCAATGAGCAGTTCTTC
TRBV20-1	many	TRBJ2-7	NA	CSATGQERVRGEQYF	TGCAGTGCCACAGGCCAAGAAAGGGTCCGGGGGGAGCAGTACTTC
TRBV27	many	TRBJ1-2	NA	CASSSTSGGYTF	TGTGCCAGCAGTTCTACCTCGGGCGGCTACACCTTC
TRBV6-1	medium-sized	TRBJ1-1	NA	CAATRAALGTEAFF	TGTGCCGCTACTCGGGCGGCGTTGGGCACTGAAGCTTTCTTT
TRBV20-1	many	TRBJ2-3	NA	CSARDWVLGADTQYF	TGCAGTGCTAGAGATTGGGTCCTGGGGGCAGATACGCAGTATTTT
TRBV6-1	medium-sized	TRBJ2-1	NA	CASSAVRDSYNEQFF	TGTGCCAGCAGTGCTGTGCGGGACAGCTACAATGAGCAGTTCTTC
TRBV25-1	many	TRBJ2-1	TRBD2	CASSESSGRAGNEQFF	TGTGCCAGCAGTGAGTCTAGCGGGAGGGCCGGAAATGAGCAGTTCTTC
TRBV11-2	many	TRBJ2-1	TRBD2	CASSLGGTSAYNEQFF	TGTGCCAGCAGTCTAGGGGGGACTAGCGCCTACAATGAGCAGTTCTTC
TRBV4-2	few	TRBJ1-5	NA	CASSHAPRQSNQPQHF	TGTGCCAGCAGCCATGCCCCGAGACAGAGCAATCAGCCCCAGCATTTT
TRBV28	medium-sized	TRBJ2-2	NA	CASSPITGELFF	TGTGCCAGCAGCCCCATCACCGGGGAGCTGTTTTTT